This T cell receptor beta chain was retrieved from a study of tissue T cells after allogeneic stem cell transplantation. Assay: immunoSEQ multiplex PCR; the TCRdb copy retains only in-frame clones and omits some. The table includes under 3,500 clones, 50% detected once. Described time point: mouse harvest day 14 after allogeneic transplant. Each mouse received 10^7 T-cell-depleted marrow cells plus 10^6 splenic CD5+ T cells by tail vein. J lost 1 base, V lost 5 bases, and 1 base had no gene match. Looked up from germline, CDR1 is SGHND and CDR2 is FRSKSL. The CDR3 spans 13 residues. This clone was found a few times. Antigen specificity is unknown. Gene names follow the mouse nomenclature. The read terminates 1 residue ahead of where the CDR3 ends, so the germline J gene completes it. Study results and limitations: TCR repertoires tracked anatomic similarity, regardless of disease or transplant status.

The sequence was collected from a female BALB/c mouse given C57BL/6 T cells with graft-versus-host disease after an allogeneic hematopoietic cell transplant. The chain combines TRBV15 with TRBJ2-7; the match to TRBD1 covers 8 bases. The sequenced sample was gut tissue. The DNA read from the CDR3 is TGTGCCAGCAGTCGGACAGGGTCCTATGAACAGTAC. Amino acids: CASSRTGSYEQY. The full CDR3 sequence reads CASSRTGSYEQYF.